These 17 T cell receptor beta chains originate from one sample sequenced in a study of blood T cell repertoires in COVID-19. Repertoires were generated with immunoSEQ multiplex PCR, while TCRdb's copy carries only in-frame clones and drops some. The sample has 300,000 to 400,000 clones, 80% to 90% seen once; the top ten hold around 8.9%. Material for sequencing was peripheral blood. All receptors derive from a man in his thirties or forties with COVID-19, enrolled during active disease.

CDR3 sequence reads: CSVYVAGANVLTF. The CDR3 DNA reads as TGCAGCGTCTACGTTGCTGGGGCCAACGTCCTGACTTTC. The chain has TRBV29-1 and TRBJ2-6; D gene uncertain. V was trimmed by 6 bases and J by 2 bases, leaving 8 bases between them. The CDR3 extends over 13 amino acids. CDR1 SQVTM and CDR2 ANQGSEA come from the germline V gene.

The V gene is TRBV18, the J gene TRBJ1-2, with a weak D call TRBD1 (5 bases). Germline V gene data show CDR1 as KGHSH and CDR2 as LQKENI. CDR3 length: 12 residues. The ends were cut back, 4 bases at V and 8 bases at J, with 11 bases in the middle. The CDR3 reads CASSRSGSGYTF. CDR3 sequence (DNA): TGTGCCAGCTCACGTTCAGGGTCCGGCTACACCTTC. Drawing the rest from reference TRBV18 and TRBJ1-2, the complete variable domain is NAGVMQNPRHLVRRRGQEARLRCSPMKGHSHVYWYRQLPEEGLKFMVYLQKENIIDESGMPKERFSAEFPKEGPSILRIQQVVRGDSAAYFCASSRSGSGYTFGSGTRLTVV.

The chain has TRBV6-2 or TRBV6-3 and TRBJ2-1, with 8 nucleotides matching TRBD2. The V and J ends lost 2 bases and 6 bases, in that order; junction bases with no gene match: 6. This CDR3 has 15 amino acids. Germline V lookup: CDR1 MNHEY, CDR2 SVGEGT. As DNA, the CDR3 is TGTGCCAGCAGTTACGGGGGACTAGGTATCAATGAGCAGTTCTTC. Amino acid sequence: CASSYGGLGINEQFF.

The chain carries TRBV2 and TRBJ1-1, with 9 bases matching TRBD1. J lost 10 bases, V lost 8 bases, and 14 bases had no gene match. The length of the CDR3 is 14 residues. Germline-derived CDR1 and CDR2 are SNHLY and FYNNEI. CDR3 nucleotide sequence: TGTGCCAGCTGCGAAAACACAGGGGGCAGGGTAGCTTTCTTT. It specifies CASCENTGGRVAFF.

The J gene is TRBJ2-3, the V gene TRBV6-2 or TRBV6-3; D possibly corresponds to TRBD1 (6 bases). Germline assignment: CDR1 MNHEY and CDR2 SVGEGT. The CDR3 extends over 16 amino acids. Trimming took off 0 bases at V and 4 bases at J, with 14 bases between the two ends. The CDR3 DNA follows: TGTGCCAGCAGTTACTCGACGACAGGTTGGCCAGATACGCAGTATTTT. Translation: CASSYSTTGWPDTQYF.

V usage is TRBV9 and J usage is TRBJ2-3; 12 bases map to TRBD2. The CDR3 is 16 amino acids. The germline gives CDR1 SGDLS, CDR2 YYNGEE. After removal of 4 bases from V and 4 bases from J, the junction contained 7 bases not matched to a gene. The CDR3 DNA reads TGTGCCAGCAGCCCCTCTAGCGGGAGGGCCGCAGATACGCAGTATTTT. It translates to CASSPSSGRAADTQYF.

The chain uses TRBV19 and TRBJ2-1; 11 nucleotides agree with TRBD2. CDR1 and CDR2 (germline): LNHDA, SQIVND (reference sequence). V was clipped by 3 bases and J by 9 bases; unmatched bases: 7. CDR3 length: 15 amino acids. The CDR3, as DNA: TGTGCCAGTAGTATGGGACTAGCGGCGCCGGGTGAGCAGTTCTTC. Translated: CASSMGLAAPGEQFF.

V gene TRBV6-5 combines with J gene TRBJ2-1, with 9 bases identical to TRBD2. V was pared by 2 bases and J by 4 bases, with 6 bases of the junction left unmatched. The CDR3 sequence is 16 residues long. From germline, CDR1 is MNHEY and CDR2 SVGAGI. CDR3 amino acids: CASSYGLAGSYNEQFF. CDR3 bases: TGTGCCAGCAGTTACGGGCTAGCGGGGAGTTACAATGAGCAGTTCTTC.

V gene TRBV5-6 combines with J gene TRBJ2-5; a weak D match, TRBD1 (6 bases). V dropped 0 bases and J dropped 4 bases, with 16 bases sitting between them. Germline CDR1 SGHDT, CDR2 YYEEEE. The CDR3 extends over 16 amino acids. For the CDR3, the DNA is TGTGCCAGCAGCTTGGGGCCCCAGGGGTTGGGAGAGACCCAGTACTTC. Translated: CASSLGPQGLGETQYF.

The gene calls are TRBV18 and TRBJ1-1; 8 bases map to TRBD1. Germline V CDR1 and CDR2: KGHSH, LQKENI. V dropped 3 bases and J dropped 0; count of bases not matched to a gene: 9. This CDR3 region has 17 residues. The CDR3 DNA follows: TGTGCCAGCTCACCCCGCCAGGGGGCCGTCGTGAACACTGAAGCTTTCTTT. Protein product: CASSPRQGAVVNTEAFF.

This clone has a single count. J is TRBJ2-3 and V is TRBV6-2 or TRBV6-3; D possibly corresponds to TRBD2 (5 bases). Germline lookup yields CDR1 MNHEY and CDR2 SVGEGT. The V end lost 2 bases, the J end lost 0 bases, and 12 bases lay between the germline ends. The CDR3 consists of 16 residues. CDR3 sequence: CASSYGGPSSTDTQYF. CDR3 in DNA: TGTGCCAGCAGTTACGGAGGTCCATCTAGCACAGATACGCAGTATTTT.

The V gene is TRBV29-1, the J gene TRBJ2-7; 7 bases are shared with TRBD2. The CDR3 has 13 residues. V shed 5 bases and J 4 bases; nucleotides not matched to a gene: 8. Germline V gene data show CDR1 as SQVTM and CDR2 as ANQGSEA. The CDR3 nucleotides are TGCAGCGTTTTGGCGGGAGAAATGTACGAGCAGTACTTC. Its protein is CSVLAGEMYEQYF.

This sequence joins TRBV24-1 and TRBJ1-2; 7 nucleotides line up with TRBD1. Germline V gives CDR1 KGHDR, CDR2 SFDVKD. The J segment lost 5 bases and the V segment lost 3 bases, leaving 5 bases of the junction unmatched. The CDR3 is made up of 14 amino acids. Here the CDR3 DNA reads TGTGCCACCAGTGATGGGGGACAGAGTTATGGCTACACCTTC. As protein: CATSDGGQSYGYTF.

The rearrangement joins TRBV5-5 to TRBJ1-2; no firm D call. Germline assignment: CDR1 SGHKS and CDR2 YYEKEE (reference sequence). V lost 4 bases, J lost 6 bases, and 16 bases lay in between. CDR3 length equals 14 residues. The CDR3 DNA follows: TGTGCCAGCAGCCTCCCTCCGGAGGCCGATGGCTACACCTTC. Translation gives CASSLPPEADGYTF.

The chain combines TRBV27 with TRBJ2-4, with D tentatively TRBD1 (5 bases). Per the germline V gene, CDR1 is MNHEY and CDR2 is SMNVEV (reference sequence). CDR3 length equals 16 residues. V was clipped by 3 bases and J by 5 bases, with 17 bases between them. CDR3 coding DNA: TGTGCCAGCAGTTTGCGGTCCAGGGTAGAGGAAAACATTCAGTACTTC. Translating it yields CASSLRSRVEENIQYF.

This clone was found a few times. This chain links TRBV9 with TRBJ1-1; D perhaps matches TRBD1 (5 bases). Germline V gene data show CDR1 as SGDLS and CDR2 as YYNGEE. With 3 bases removed from V and 3 bases from J, the gap between germline ends came to 24 bases. The CDR3 runs to 18 residues. CDR3 amino acids: CASSGGPESGQGYTEAFF. CDR3 in DNA: TGTGCCAGCAGCGGAGGCCCGGAGTCAGGGCAAGGGTACACTGAAGCTTTCTTT.

This sequence joins TRBV5-8 and TRBJ1-5, with D maybe TRBD1 (6 bases). The V end lost 5 bases, the J end lost 4 bases, and 16 bases lay between the germline ends. Germline-derived CDR1 and CDR2 are SGHTS and YDEGEE. The CDR3 covers 15 residues. CDR3 nucleotide sequence: TGTGCCAGCAGGCTAGGGGGACGGACAAATCAGCCCCAGCATTTT. It encodes CASRLGGRTNQPQHF.